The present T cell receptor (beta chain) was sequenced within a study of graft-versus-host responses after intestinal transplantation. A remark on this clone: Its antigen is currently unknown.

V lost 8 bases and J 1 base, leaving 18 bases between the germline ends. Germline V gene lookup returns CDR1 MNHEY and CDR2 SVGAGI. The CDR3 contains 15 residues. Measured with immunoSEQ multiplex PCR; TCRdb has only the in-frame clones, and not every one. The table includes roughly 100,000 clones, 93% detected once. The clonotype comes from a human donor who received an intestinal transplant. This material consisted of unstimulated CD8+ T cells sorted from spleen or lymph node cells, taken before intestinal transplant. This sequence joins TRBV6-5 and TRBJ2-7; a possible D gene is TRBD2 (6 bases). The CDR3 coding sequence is TGTGCCAGCTCCCTTGGGACGGGGGTTTCCTACGAGCAGTACTTC. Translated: CASSLGTGVSYEQYF.